This TCR beta chain is from a study of blood T cell repertoires in COVID-19. Turning to the study itself: Acute-phase and convalescent COVID-19 samples originated in the United States, Italy and Spain.

There are 15 residues in the CDR3. Trimming took 3 bases from V and 3 from J; bases not matched to a gene: 6. CDR1 is SGHNT, CDR2 YYREEE, per germline (reference sequence). Cohorts were based on clinical histories the participants reported. In the study's own analysis: Reference gene primer amplification in the assay estimated nucleated cell counts. TCRdb's table, derived via immunoSEQ multiplex PCR, lists solely in-frame clones and lacks some. That table supplies the V and J calls and clone size; D and trimming were determined from the DNA. The sample consists of a few hundred thousand clones, more than 75% of them appearing once.

V gene TRBV5-4 combines with J gene TRBJ2-7; 10 nucleotides agree with TRBD2. Sequencing was done on a sample of PBMCs or T cells enriched from blood (not recorded which). The receptor comes from a middle-aged woman with acute COVID-19. The CDR3 reads CASSSKTSGIYEQYF. The CDR3 DNA follows: TGTGCCAGCAGCTCAAAAACTAGCGGGATCTACGAGCAGTACTTC.